There are many counts of the clone carrying this TCR beta chain. TCRdb analysed the RACE reads with MiXCR anew, one entry per CDR3 protein. In the table there are around 120,000 distinct CDR3 sequences, less than 15% of which are singletons. The sample originates from a study of human T cells and chemical hapten exposure. Time point indicated: pre-sensitization, week 0. The treatment here: therapeutic diphenylcyclopropenone sensitization with weekly scalp DPC. Every donor had alopecia and was 18 to 70 years old; all were suitable for DPC. The CDR3 is made up of 14 amino acids. The V and J ends lost 8 bases and 0 bases respectively, with 10 bases between them. In germline, CDR1 is LGHNA, CDR2 YSLEER.

Sequencing was performed on whole blood, taken in connection with sensitization to the hapten diphenylcyclopropenone (DPC). The rearrangement joins TRBV4-3 to TRBJ1-4; no firm D call. This sequence originates from a woman under 30 with alopecia areata. Some clones in this sample may be carry-over from other donors' samples. The CDR3 coding sequence is TGCGCCAGCCGATTATCCCCAACTAATGAAAAACTGTTTTTT. This translates into CASRLSPTNEKLFF.